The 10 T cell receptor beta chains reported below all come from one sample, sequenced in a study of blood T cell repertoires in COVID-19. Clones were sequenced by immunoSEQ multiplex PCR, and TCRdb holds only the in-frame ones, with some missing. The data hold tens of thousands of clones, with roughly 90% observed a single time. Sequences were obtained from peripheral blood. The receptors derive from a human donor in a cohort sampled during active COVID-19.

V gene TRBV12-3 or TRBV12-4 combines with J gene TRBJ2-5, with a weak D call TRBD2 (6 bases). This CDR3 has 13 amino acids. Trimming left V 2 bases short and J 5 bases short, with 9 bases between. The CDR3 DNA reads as TGTGCCAGCAGTTTACCTAGCGCGGAGACCCAGTACTTC. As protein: CASSLPSAETQYF.

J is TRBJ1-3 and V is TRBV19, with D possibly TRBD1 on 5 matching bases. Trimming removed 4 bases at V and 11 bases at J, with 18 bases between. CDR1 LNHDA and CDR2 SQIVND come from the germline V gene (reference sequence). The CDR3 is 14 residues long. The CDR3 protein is CASSTGDGDRPIYF. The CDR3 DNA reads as TGTGCCAGTAGTACGGGGGATGGGGATCGGCCCATATATTTT.

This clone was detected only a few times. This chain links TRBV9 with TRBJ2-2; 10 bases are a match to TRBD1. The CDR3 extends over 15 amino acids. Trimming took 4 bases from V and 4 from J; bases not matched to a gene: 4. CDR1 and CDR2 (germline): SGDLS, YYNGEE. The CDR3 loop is CASSRTGGGTGELFF. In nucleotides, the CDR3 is TGTGCCAGCAGCCGGACAGGGGGAGGCACCGGGGAGCTGTTTTTT.

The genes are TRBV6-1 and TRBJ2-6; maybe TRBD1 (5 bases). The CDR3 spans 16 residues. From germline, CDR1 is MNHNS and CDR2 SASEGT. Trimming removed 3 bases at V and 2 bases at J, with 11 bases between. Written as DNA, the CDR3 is TGTGCCAGCAGTGACGCACTGGGGCCTGGGGCCAACGTCCTGACTTTC. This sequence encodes CASSDALGPGANVLTF.

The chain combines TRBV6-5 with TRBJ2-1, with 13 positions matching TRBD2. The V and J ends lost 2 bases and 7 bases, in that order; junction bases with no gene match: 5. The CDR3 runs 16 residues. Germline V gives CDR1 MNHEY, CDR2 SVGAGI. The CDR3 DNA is TGTGCCAGCAGTTACCGACTAGCGGGGGGAGGGAATGAGCAGTTCTTC. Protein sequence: CASSYRLAGGGNEQFF.

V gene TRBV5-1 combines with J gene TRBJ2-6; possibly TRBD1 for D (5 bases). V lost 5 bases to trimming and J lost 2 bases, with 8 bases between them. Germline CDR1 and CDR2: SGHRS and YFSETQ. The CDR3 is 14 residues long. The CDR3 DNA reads TGCGCCAGCAGGGTGGGGCCTGGGGCCAACGTCCTGACTTTC. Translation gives CASRVGPGANVLTF.

This CDR3 reads CSVRTGTNEKLFF. CDR3 coding DNA: TGCAGCGTAAGGACAGGGACTAATGAAAAACTGTTTTTT. This rearrangement joins TRBV29-1 to TRBJ1-4; 8 positions match TRBD1. In germline, CDR1 is SQVTM, CDR2 ANQGSEA. CDR3 size: 13 residues. Losses at the gene ends were 6 bases for V and 2 bases for J; bases not matched to a gene: 2.

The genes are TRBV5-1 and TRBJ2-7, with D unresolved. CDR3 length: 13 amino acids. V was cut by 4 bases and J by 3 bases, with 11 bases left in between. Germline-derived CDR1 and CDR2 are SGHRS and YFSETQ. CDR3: CASSTGFLYEQYF. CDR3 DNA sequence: TGCGCCAGCAGCACCGGGTTTCTCTACGAGCAGTACTTC. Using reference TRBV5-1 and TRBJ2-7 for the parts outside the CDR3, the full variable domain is KAGVTQTPRYLIKTRGQQVTLSCSPISGHRSVSWYQQTPGQGLQFLFEYFSETQRNKGNFPGRFSGRQFSNSRSEMNVSTLELGDSALYLCASSTGFLYEQYFGPGTRLTVT.

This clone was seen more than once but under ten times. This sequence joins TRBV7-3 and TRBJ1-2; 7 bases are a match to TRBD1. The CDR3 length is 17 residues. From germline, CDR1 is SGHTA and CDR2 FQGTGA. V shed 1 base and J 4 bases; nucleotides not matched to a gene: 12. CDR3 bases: TGTGCCAGCAGCTTAAACCCTGCGGGACAGACTAGCTATGGCTACACCTTC. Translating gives CASSLNPAGQTSYGYTF.

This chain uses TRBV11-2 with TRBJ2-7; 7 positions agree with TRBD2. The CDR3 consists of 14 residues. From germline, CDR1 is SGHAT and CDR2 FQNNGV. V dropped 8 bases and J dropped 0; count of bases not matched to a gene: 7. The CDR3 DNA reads TGTGCCAGCGGCCTGAGCGGGGACTCCTACGAGCAGTACTTC. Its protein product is CASGLSGDSYEQYF.